This T cell receptor (beta chain) was identified in a study of response to subunit inactivated influenza vaccine. TCRdb reprocessed the RT-PCR reads via MiXCR and lists one record per CDR3 protein. In the table there are more than 600,000 distinct CDR3 sequences, approximately 17% of which are singletons. The CDR3 sequence is 16 residues long. Germline CDR1 reads MNHNS; CDR2 reads SASEGT. Unmatched junction bases numbered 10, after V lost 5 bases and J lost 2 bases. This clonotype was seen a handful of times. What it recognizes is unknown. Study findings and constraints: With each seasonal influenza vaccination, the authors suggested, few new T cells are recruited.

The chain carries TRBV6-1 and TRBJ2-7; TRBD1 agrees at 9 bases. Source: PBMCs from blood, taken about 5 days after vaccination. This sequence was found in a man aged 45 to 65 who received an inactivated influenza vaccine. The CDR3 DNA reads TGTGCCAGCAGTCAGGGACAGGGTGGAAGGCCCTACGAGCAGTACTTC. Amino acid sequence: CASSQGQGGRPYEQYF.